The 10 T cell receptor beta chains presented below share a single source sample, sequenced in a study of shared clonotypes between healthy human individuals. Profiled with immunoSEQ multiplex PCR; TCRdb holds only in-frame clones, not every one. The table has about a million clones, around 77% seen once. The sequenced sample consisted of memory CD4+ T cells from PBMCs. Subset in this sample: CD45RA-negative fraction. The receptors originated from a young man in good health. Some clones in this sample may be carry-over from other donors' samples.

This clone has a handful of counts. The rearrangement uses TRBV6-5 and TRBJ2-2; maybe TRBD1 (5 bases). The ends were cut back, 6 bases at V and 1 base at J, with 9 bases in the middle. CDR3 length: 14 amino acids. Germline CDR1 reads MNHEY; CDR2 reads SVGAGI. CDR3 nucleotides: TGTGCCAGCAGCCACGACAGGAACACCGGGGAGCTGTTTTTT. Its translation is CASSHDRNTGELFF.

This chain joins TRBV6-1 and TRBJ1-1, with D perhaps TRBD1 (6 bases). This CDR3 region has 14 residues. V was cut by 5 bases and J by 5 bases, with 15 bases left in between. Germline V gene lookup returns CDR1 MNHNS and CDR2 SASEGT. The CDR3 DNA is TGTGCCAGCAGTAAACACGACAGGCCTACTGAAGCTTTCTTT. It codes for CASSKHDRPTEAFF.

This clone was found once. CDR3 loop: CASKVRGASEQYF. In nucleotides, the CDR3 is TGTGCCAGCAAGGTTCGGGGGGCCAGCGAGCAGTACTTC. V is TRBV7-9 and J is TRBJ2-7; possible D gene TRBD2, 7 bases. Germline V gene sequence: CDR1 SEHNR, CDR2 FQNEAQ (reference sequence). V dropped 7 bases and J dropped 6 bases, with 16 bases sitting between them. The length of the CDR3 is 13 residues.

This clone was found a few times. The chain couples TRBV4-2 to TRBJ2-7, with 10 bases matching TRBD1. Germline assignment: CDR1 LGHNA and CDR2 YNFKEQ. With V trimmed by 4 bases and J by 1 base, 1 base remained unmatched. This CDR3 spans 14 amino acids. In DNA form, the CDR3 reads TGTGCCAGCAGCCCGGGACAGGGGTCCTACGAGCAGTACTTC. Protein: CASSPGQGSYEQYF.

This clone has just a few counts. A clone one base away is much larger, so this may be a read error. The genes are TRBV9 and TRBJ1-5; the match to TRBD1 covers 7 bases. The CDR3 loop spans 13 amino acids. Per germline, CDR1 SGDLS and CDR2 YYNGEE. The trim removed 4 bases at V and 4 bases at J, leaving 2 bases unmatched. As DNA, the CDR3 is TGTGCCAGCAGCATACAGGGGAATCAGCCCCAGCATTTT. Amino acids: CASSIQGNQPQHF.

As concerns this clone: Other DNA variants within this sample encode the same CDR3. The V and J genes are TRBV28 and TRBJ1-1; no reliable D call. Germline V gene lookup returns CDR1 MDHEN and CDR2 SYDVKM. Trimming took 2 bases from V and 5 from J, leaving 6 bases between them. The CDR3 runs 12 residues. The CDR3 loop reads CASSLTWTEAFF. CDR3 sequence (DNA): TGTGCCAGCAGTTTAACTTGGACTGAAGCTTTCTTT.

This clone has only one observation. The chain carries TRBV7-2 and TRBJ2-7; TRBD1 is a possible D gene (6 bases). The CDR3 runs 14 residues. Germline lookup yields CDR1 SGHTA and CDR2 FQGNSA. V shed 5 bases and J shed 2 bases, with 13 bases lying between them. In DNA form, the CDR3 reads TGTGCCAGCAGCCCCGACAGGTGGGCCTACGAGCAGTACTTC. Residues: CASSPDRWAYEQYF.

This chain links TRBV5-5 with TRBJ1-1; D ambiguous. Germline CDR1 and CDR2: SGHKS and YYEKEE (reference sequence). The length of the CDR3 is 13 residues. Trimming removed 4 bases at V and 2 bases at J, with 9 bases between. As DNA, the CDR3 is TGTGCCAGCAGCCATGTACCTAACACTGAAGCTTTCTTT. Translating it yields CASSHVPNTEAFF.

The CDR3 coding sequence is TGTGCCAGCAGTCATAGGACAGGGACAGATACGCAGTATTTT. Translation gives CASSHRTGTDTQYF. This sequence joins TRBV6-6 and TRBJ2-3; TRBD1 matches 8 bases. V lost 5 bases to trimming and J lost 3 bases; unmatched junction nucleotides: 4. Germline V gene sequence: CDR1 MNHNY, CDR2 SVGAGI (reference sequence). The CDR3 contains 14 residues.

The chain employs TRBV5-6 and TRBJ1-3; D unclear. The CDR3 is 14 residues long. Trimming shortened V by 0 bases and J by 4 bases, and 8 bases separated the two germline ends. CDR1 is SGHDT, CDR2 YYEEEE, per germline. The CDR3 DNA sequence: TGTGCCAGCAGCTTGGAGGCACGAGGAAACACCATATATTTT. Translated: CASSLEARGNTIYF.